This entry describes one TCR beta chain. Its antigen specificity is not known. Nothing much larger sits one base from this clone, and base qualities are not available. All of the isolated RNA was reverse transcribed with the High Capacity cDNA Reverse Transcription Kit, so expressed TCRB transcripts were sequenced. Deep immunoSEQ sequencing was applied to naive, central memory and regulatory T cell samples, giving an average of approximately 4 million total reads per sample. Sorted cells were lysed in RLT buffer and RNA was extracted with DNase-treated RNeasy Micro or Mini kits, depending on cell number. To prevent cross-contamination, every cell subset was processed on its own, while patient and healthy donor samples were processed together. TCRB sequences were amplified from cDNA with the immunoSEQ multiplex PCR, producing 87-bp fragments spanning the CDR3 region. Amplicons were sequenced on the Illumina HiSeq platform. Per the source publication's procedure: Synthetic template baselines were used to correct PCR bias computationally, reads within Hamming distance 2 were collapsed, and singletons that could not be merged were discarded. Reads were aligned to IMGT to assign V, D and J genes, CDR3 length, and insertions or deletions at six rearrangement sites. Within each subset, clonotype counts were normalized to the number of sorted cells before true diversity and Gini coefficients were calculated with the tcR R package. The overlap coefficient, calculated on TCRB nucleotide sequences, was used to quantify repertoire sharing. Out-of-frame TCRB sequences from naive cells were analyzed to stand in for the pre-selection repertoire. TCRdb limited this immuneACCESS table to in-frame rearrangements with V and J called. A share of clones is missing; checked studies link under half to unresolved V genes, and the rest is unexplained. The V and J calls and clone size are taken from that table; D and trimming were inferred from the DNA. Across this sample there are 640,000 or so clones, with roughly an eighth seen only once. Just under 0.04% of the sample is held by the ten biggest clonotypes.

The sample is drawn from a study of beta chain features in type 1 diabetes (dated by TCRdb to 2017 to 2018). For the study in its entirety: No differences in mean age, gender distribution, total cell number or subset yield were found between patients and healthy donors. A total of 90 million to 120 million sorted cells were examined across all samples, and a strong correlation was observed between cell number per subset and RNA yield. The study compared the TCRB repertoires of sorted circulating CD4+ T cell subsets in recently diagnosed type 1 diabetes patients with those in matched healthy donors. Whereas all 28 donors provided naive and central memory subsets, regulatory and stem cell-like memory subsets were isolated from just 8 patients and roughly 8 healthy donors. On the study overall, not on this receptor specifically: Shorter templates might have been favored by PCR, but patient and control samples were amplified and corrected together, so both groups would have been affected equally by any skew. Fewer insertions and more nucleotide deletions at VDJ recombination sites were observed in patients with type 1 diabetes, implying thymic rearrangement abnormalities. A moderate but significant shortening of TCRB CDR3 length was observed in type 1 diabetes patients in all four CD4+ subsets. Sequencing cDNA rather than genomic DNA could over-represent highly expressing activated cells, although activation and CD3 levels did not differ between groups. Because the HLA sub-analyses included only small numbers of individuals, any influence of HLA type on TCRB rearrangement was left unresolved. Naive, central memory and regulatory TCRB repertoires appeared to be more similar among patients than among healthy donors.

Each donor gave one peripheral blood draw, approximately 110 mL on average, collected into heparinised tubes. Using a panel that included CD45RO, CCR7, CD25, CD127, CD95 and CD27, naive, central memory, regulatory and stem cell-like memory CD4+ T cells were sorted on a BD FACSAria II. Every sorted population had a purity above 95%. PBMCs were separated immediately by Lymphoprep density gradient centrifugation and were stained directly, without being cultured. To minimize batch effects, samples were stained and sorted in pairs, one healthy donor with one patient per experiment. Sequences SGHRS (CDR1) and YFSETQ (CDR2) are obtained from the germline V gene. Trimming costs V 3 bases and J 6 bases, and their ends lie 13 bases apart. Including the terminal cysteine and phenylalanine, the CDR3 comprises 14 residues. The retained sequence is limited to the CDR3, 42 bases, with the frame set at the first base.

Recombination joined TRBV5-1 with TRBJ1-5; the best D guess is TRBD1, with 5 bases matching. This clonotype was obtained from a man between 18 and 29 years old with type 1 diabetes. The sample taken for sequencing was naive CD4+ T cells from blood. The cell subset or site label corresponds to: true naive CD4+ T cells. CDR3 loop: CASSSQGGRQPQHF. The sequence in DNA is TGCGCCAGCAGCTCCCAGGGTGGGCGTCAGCCCCAGCATTTT. Where the CDR3 stops, the reference TRBV5-1 and TRBJ1-5 genes take over; the full variable domain is KAGVTQTPRYLIKTRGQQVTLSCSPISGHRSVSWYQQTPGQGLQFLFEYFSETQRNKGNFPGRFSGRQFSNSRSEMNVSTLELGDSALYLCASSSQGGRQPQHFGDGTRLSIL.